A selection of T cell receptor beta chains follows, all from one sample in a study of T cell responses to AZD1222 COVID-19 vaccine. Only in-frame clones appear in the TCRdb table, and some are missing; sequencing was by immunoSEQ multiplex PCR. The sample carries approximately 190,000 clones, roughly 92% recorded once. This specimen consisted of peripheral blood, obtained on day 0 of AZD1222 vaccination. These receptors all come from an adult in good health. Each CDR3 is given with its conserved first and last residue. The D gene is left open where the match is weak. Some rows have no size entry. The others give once, few or many, or a class for an expanded clone.

>NA|TRBV7-8|NA|TRBJ1-3
CASSLSSSGNTIYF
TGTGCCAGCAGCCTGTCCTCCTCTGGAAACACCATATATTTT
>NA|TRBV9|TRBD1|TRBJ2-7
CASSVRQGHPYEQYF
TGTGCCAGCAGCGTAAGACAGGGGCACCCCTACGAGCAGTACTTC
>once|TRBV6-4|TRBD1|TRBJ2-7
CASSAYRDSTYEQYF
TGTGCCAGCAGTGCCTACCGGGACAGCACCTACGAGCAGTACTTC
>NA|TRBV6-6|NA|TRBJ1-1
CASKLDSLTEAFF
TGTGCCAGTAAATTGGACAGTCTCACTGAAGCTTTCTTT
>few|TRBV12-3/TRBV12-4|NA|TRBJ2-5
CASSLNRQETQYF
TGTGCCAGCAGTTTAAACCGCCAAGAGACCCAGTACTTC
>NA|TRBV3-1/TRBV3-2|TRBD1|TRBJ2-1
CASQGPRRDRKYNEQFF
TGTGCCAGTCAAGGTCCCCGCCGGGACAGAAAATACAATGAGCAGTTCTTC
>NA|TRBV7-9|TRBD2|TRBJ2-1
CASSFTSGGVHNEQFF
TGTGCCAGCAGCTTCACAAGCGGGGGAGTTCACAATGAGCAGTTCTTC
>NA|TRBV28|NA|TRBJ1-4
CASSHRGGATNEKLFF
TGTGCCAGCAGCCACCGCGGCGGAGCAACTAATGAAAAACTGTTTTTT
>NA|TRBV27|NA|TRBJ1-5
CASRQGAGNQPQHF
TGTGCCAGCAGACAGGGCGCGGGGAATCAGCCCCAGCATTTT
>NA|TRBV7-8|TRBD1|TRBJ1-5
CASSYNTGDQPQHF
TGTGCCAGCAGTTATAACACAGGGGATCAGCCCCAGCATTTT
>once|TRBV7-9|NA|TRBJ1-6
CASSLGGPTSYNSPLHF
TGTGCCAGCAGCTTGGGGGGCCCGACTTCTTATAATTCACCCCTCCACTTT
>NA|TRBV5-1|NA|TRBJ2-6
CASSFLPGGSGANVLTF
TGCGCCAGCAGCTTCCTCCCTGGGGGGTCTGGGGCCAACGTCCTGACTTTC
>NA|TRBV5-4|TRBD2|TRBJ2-1
CASAPGGTSGVDEQFF
TGTGCCAGCGCCCCGGGGGGGACTAGCGGGGTGGATGAGCAGTTCTTC
>NA|TRBV6-6|NA|TRBJ2-5
CASSDPPHTSGYF
TGTGCCAGCAGTGACCCCCCCCACACGTCGGGGTACTTC
>NA|TRBV6-1|NA|TRBJ1-2
CASSERSPGRYLNYGYTF
TGTGCCAGCAGTGAAAGGAGTCCAGGCCGCTATTTAAACTATGGCTACACCTTC
>once|TRBV7-2|TRBD1|TRBJ2-5
CASSSWDRQETQYF
TGTGCCAGCAGCTCCTGGGACAGACAAGAGACCCAGTACTTC
>NA|TRBV4-1|TRBD2|TRBJ2-5
CASSQDGRTSGKTQYF
TGCGCCAGCAGCCAAGACGGCAGGACTAGCGGAAAGACCCAGTACTTC
>NA|TRBV18|NA|TRBJ1-6
CASSPRSDSYNSPLHF
TGTGCCAGCTCACCACGATCCGACTCCTATAATTCACCCCTCCACTTT
>NA|TRBV12-5|NA|TRBJ1-3
CASRGTDSGNTIYF
TGTGCTAGTCGGGGTACCGATTCGGGAAACACCATATATTTT
>NA|TRBV3-1/TRBV3-2|NA|TRBJ2-6
CASSPPIGANVLTF
TGTGCCAGCAGCCCTCCCATTGGGGCCAACGTCCTGACTTTC